This record looks at one TCR beta chain sequence and its context. Its matching antigen is unknown. The sample belongs to a study of blood T cells in healthy people across ages. Whole-study findings and limits: Compared with aged donors, long-lived donors showed fewer expanded clones, suggesting selection. The diversity estimates, figures obtained from one million T cells, were considered underestimates. A strong correlation was seen between TCR beta diversity and naive T cell percentage.

Together with a sample-barcoded 5' primer, a J-beta primer mix was included in a second PCR lasting about 7 to 11 cycles. A template-switch adaptor that had 12 random nucleotides put a tag on each cDNA molecule. TCRdb passed the 5' RACE reads through MiXCR, listing each CDR3 protein once. This table has 550,000 to 750,000 distinct CDR3 sequences, under 25% appearing once. J lost 6 bases, V lost 4 bases, and 12 bases had no gene match. This CDR3 spans 15 amino acids. Germline values: CDR1 LGHDT, CDR2 YNNKEL (reference sequence). The clonotype was recovered from a man aged 65-85 years in good health. Sequenced input: blood. The chain is built from TRBV3-1 and TRBJ2-7, with 7 bases identical to TRBD2. The CDR3 protein is CASSPQRETYGEQYF. CDR3 bases: TGTGCCAGCAGCCCCCAGCGGGAAACCTATGGCGAGCAGTACTTC.